The 23 T cell receptor beta chains listed next were all sequenced from one sample in a study of response to subunit inactivated influenza vaccine. MiXCR, run by TCRdb on the RT-PCR reads, gives a single entry per CDR3 protein. In the table there are more than 400,000 distinct CDR3 sequences, approximately 6.9% of which are singletons. Material: PBMCs from blood, obtained roughly 24 months after vaccination. The source of these receptors is a man aged 50 to 75 who received an inactivated influenza vaccine.

This clonotype has a handful of counts. The chain links TRBV6-2 or TRBV6-3 to TRBJ1-3; D gene uncertain. CDR1 and CDR2 from the germline V gene are MNHEY and SVGEGT. The CDR3 is 14 residues long. With 5 bases removed from V and 0 bases from J, the gap between germline ends came to 8 bases. The CDR3 nucleotides read TGTGCCAGCAGTACCCGGGTCTCTGGAAACACCATATATTTT. As protein: CASSTRVSGNTIYF.

This rearrangement joins TRBV9 to TRBJ1-2; maybe TRBD1 (6 bases). The CDR3 sequence is 13 residues long. Germline CDR1 SGDLS, CDR2 YYNGEE. The ends were cut back, 6 bases at V and 4 bases at J, with 13 bases in the middle. CDR3 sequence: CASTGGRVYGYTF. CDR3 DNA: TGTGCCAGCACGGGGGGCAGGGTCTATGGCTACACCTTC. The full variable domain, completed using reference TRBV9 and TRBJ1-2, is DSGVTQTPKHLITATGQRVTLRCSPRSGDLSVYWYQQSLDQGLQFLIQYYNGEERAKGNILERFSAQQFPDLHSELNLSSLELGDSALYFCASTGGRVYGYTFGSGTRLTVV.

The chain couples TRBV5-4 to TRBJ2-2; 9 bases fit TRBD2. With 5 bases clipped from V and 3 bases from J, the junction kept 8 bases outside the gene matches. CDR1 is SGHNT, CDR2 YYREEE, per germline (reference sequence). The length of the CDR3 is 16 residues. CDR3 sequence reads: CASSSTSGSYTGELFF. DNA for the CDR3: TGTGCCAGCAGTAGTACTAGCGGGTCATACACCGGGGAGCTGTTTTTT.

The chain recombines TRBV20-1 with TRBJ2-3, with a weak D call TRBD1 (5 bases). Trimming stripped 3 bases from V and 4 bases from J, with 14 bases between. CDR1 DFQATT and CDR2 SNEGSKA come from the germline V gene (reference sequence). The CDR3 is 14 amino acids. CDR3 protein: CSASRQGGADTQYF. CDR3 DNA sequence: TGCAGTGCTAGCAGGCAGGGCGGCGCAGATACGCAGTATTTT.

V is TRBV12-3 or TRBV12-4 and J is TRBJ2-6, with D maybe TRBD1 (5 bases). This CDR3 contains 15 residues. V dropped 4 bases and J dropped 2 bases, with 9 bases sitting between them. CDR3 DNA sequence: TGTGCCAGCAGTTCAGGGCTTCCTGGGGCCAACGTCCTGACTTTC. Residues: CASSSGLPGANVLTF.

The table lists this clonotype with a few counts. CDR3 bases: TGTGCCAGCAGCTTAGGGATCCCAGGGAACACTGAAGCTTTCTTT. Translating gives CASSLGIPGNTEAFF. The chain has TRBV7-9 and TRBJ1-1; D gene uncertain. Looked up from germline, CDR1 is SEHNR and CDR2 is FQNEAQ (reference sequence). V was cut by 1 base and J by 1 base, with 10 bases left in between. The CDR3 covers 15 residues.

The chain is built from TRBV19 and TRBJ2-3, with 10 bases identical to TRBD2. Germline CDR1 reads LNHDA; CDR2 reads SQIVND (reference sequence). This CDR3 comprises 16 residues. The V and J ends lost 5 bases and 5 bases, in that order; junction bases with no gene match: 10. CDR3 sequence: CASSGTGTSVGDTQYF. The CDR3 coding sequence is TGTGCCAGTAGTGGCACCGGGACTAGCGTGGGAGATACGCAGTATTTT.

Written as DNA, the CDR3 is TGTGCCAGCAGCTTATGGACGGACAATGAGCAGTTCTTC. Its translation is CASSLWTDNEQFF. This rearrangement joins TRBV7-6 to TRBJ2-1; D not certain. The V and J ends lost 2 bases and 5 bases respectively, with 7 bases between them. CDR3 length equals 13 residues. CDR1 is SGHVS, CDR2 FNYEAQ, per germline.

V is TRBV5-1 and J is TRBJ2-1; no reliable D call. Trimming removed 0 bases at V and 3 bases at J, with 7 bases between. Germline CDR1 is SGHRS and CDR2 is YFSETQ. CDR3 length: 14 residues. For the CDR3, the DNA is TGCGCCAGCAGCTTGGACACCCGCTACAATGAGCAGTTCTTC. It encodes CASSLDTRYNEQFF.

This clonotype turned up a few times. CDR3 in DNA: TGTGCCATCAGTGAGGCGCCGGGACTAGCGGGAGAACACGAGCAGTTCTTC. It yields the protein CAISEAPGLAGEHEQFF. This chain links TRBV10-3 with TRBJ2-1, with TRBD2 matching 14 bases. CDR1 and CDR2 from the germline V gene are ENHRY and SYGVKD. Trimming at V came to 2 bases and at J to 10 bases, leaving 10 bases not matched to a gene. This CDR3 contains 17 residues.

This chain connects TRBV6-5 to TRBJ2-4; tentative D call: TRBD1 (5 bases). This CDR3 spans 17 amino acids. V lost 0 bases to trimming and J lost 1 base, with 13 bases between them. The V gene's germline CDR1 is MNHEY and CDR2 SVGAGI. Written as DNA, the CDR3 is TGTGCCAGCAGTTACTCGGTGGGGCCAGGGGCCAAAAACATTCAGTACTTC. Translated: CASSYSVGPGAKNIQYF.

V gene TRBV2 combines with J gene TRBJ2-3; D might be TRBD2 (6 bases). CDR1 and CDR2 from the germline V gene are SNHLY and FYNNEI. Trimming pared 8 bases from V and 1 base from J, leaving 7 bases between. This CDR3 contains 12 residues. In DNA form, the CDR3 reads TGTGCCAGCGGGGAGGGCACAGATACGCAGTATTTT. Translation gives CASGEGTDTQYF.

The V and J genes are TRBV2 and TRBJ2-1, with unresolved D. V lost 7 bases, J lost 0 bases, and 19 bases lay in between. Germline lookup yields CDR1 SNHLY and CDR2 FYNNEI. This CDR3 has 17 residues. In DNA form, the CDR3 reads TGTGCCAGCAAACCGTACGGGCGCCCAGACTCCTACAATGAGCAGTTCTTC. It specifies CASKPYGRPDSYNEQFF.

This clonotype has ten or more counts. The rearrangement joins TRBV5-1 to TRBJ1-1; D is unresolved. Germline CDR1 reads SGHRS; CDR2 reads YFSETQ. This CDR3 comprises 15 residues. Trimming removed 1 base from V and 6 bases from J, with 16 bases in between. The CDR3 DNA sequence: TGCGCCAGCAGCTTGCAACCCCCAGAAGGTGCTGAAGCTTTCTTT. Translated: CASSLQPPEGAEAFF.

The V and J genes are TRBV29-1 and TRBJ2-5, with 7 bases identical to TRBD2. The CDR3 is 15 residues long. Germline lookup yields CDR1 SQVTM and CDR2 ANQGSEA. Unmatched junction bases numbered 10, after V lost 6 bases and J lost 0 bases. CDR3 coding DNA: TGCAGCGTCGGATGGGGGGGGGAGTACCAAGAGACCCAGTACTTC. Protein product: CSVGWGGEYQETQYF.

The chain couples TRBV28 to TRBJ2-7, with D possibly matching TRBD2 (5 bases). Between the trimmed V and J ends, which lost 0 bases and 0 bases, there was a span of 9 bases. Per the germline V gene, CDR1 is MDHEN and CDR2 is SYDVKM. There are 15 residues in the CDR3. The CDR3: CASSLWATSSYEQYF. DNA for the CDR3: TGTGCCAGCAGTTTATGGGCAACTAGCTCCTACGAGCAGTACTTC.

The chain joins TRBV7-9 to TRBJ2-1; D may be TRBD2 (6 bases). Per germline, CDR1 SEHNR and CDR2 FQNEAQ (reference sequence). The CDR3 has 15 amino acids. The V gene lost 0 bases and the J gene lost 4 bases, with 10 bases spanning the gap. CDR3 loop: CASSLARGVYNEQFF. In nucleotides, the CDR3 is TGTGCCAGCAGCTTAGCCCGCGGGGTGTACAATGAGCAGTTCTTC.

The V call is TRBV19, the J call TRBJ2-7; no clear D gene. Trimming removed 5 bases at V and 5 bases at J, with 10 bases between. From germline, CDR1 is LNHDA and CDR2 SQIVND (reference sequence). This CDR3 contains 12 residues. For the CDR3, the DNA is TGTGCCAGTAGTGATGCCCCGAACGAGCAGTACTTC. It codes for CASSDAPNEQYF.

This CDR3 reads CSASNSPNPYEQYF. In DNA, the CDR3 is TGCAGTGCTTCGAATTCGCCGAATCCCTACGAGCAGTACTTC. The chain joins TRBV20-1 to TRBJ2-7, with D unresolved. CDR3 length: 14 amino acids. Trimming stripped 5 bases from V and 2 bases from J, with 16 bases between. CDR1 is DFQATT, CDR2 SNEGSKA, per germline (reference sequence).

J is TRBJ2-4 and V is TRBV4-2; D may match TRBD1 or TRBD2 (6 bases each). The CDR3 is made up of 16 amino acids. Germline V gene data show CDR1 as LGHNA and CDR2 as YNFKEQ. Trimming removed 0 bases at V and 1 base at J, with 10 bases between. CDR3 sequence (DNA): TGTGCCAGCAGCCAAGAAGGGGGGCAGGCCAAAAACATTCAGTACTTC. Translation gives CASSQEGGQAKNIQYF.

This clonotype was counted many times. This chain links TRBV10-3 with TRBJ2-7; TRBD2 matches at 8 bases. This CDR3 contains 11 residues. The germline V gene encodes CDR1 ENHRY and CDR2 SYGVKD. V shed 10 bases and J 6 bases; nucleotides not matched to a gene: 5. CDR3 sequence (DNA): TGTGCCACCGGGACTAGAGGCGAGCAGTACTTC. Translation: CATGTRGEQYF.

Only a few counts were recorded for this clonotype. This chain joins TRBV28 and TRBJ2-2; 11 nucleotides line up with TRBD1. Germline V CDR1 and CDR2: MDHEN, SYDVKM. Unmatched junction bases numbered 9, after V lost 6 bases and J lost 6 bases. The CDR3 sequence is 16 residues long. CDR3 coding DNA: TGTGCCAGCAGCTCTACGCCGGGACAGGGGGCCGGGGAGCTGTTTTTT. This encodes CASSSTPGQGAGELFF.

This clonotype was seen at least ten times. The rearrangement links TRBV6-1 to TRBJ1-2; possible D gene TRBD1, 6 bases. This CDR3 is 13 amino acids long. Germline V gene lookup returns CDR1 MNHNS and CDR2 SASEGT. V shed 1 base and J shed 8 bases, with 11 bases lying between them. CDR3 sequence (DNA): TGTGCCAGCAGTGAAGGGACAGCTTTGGGCTACACCTTC. It encodes CASSEGTALGYTF.